This is a list of T cell receptor beta chains from one sample in a study of shared clonotypes between healthy human individuals. The protocol was immunoSEQ multiplex PCR, while the TCRdb copy is restricted to in-frame clones and leaves out a portion. Here the sample spans about 2.2 million clones, 80% to 95% being singletons. Sequenced input: naive CD8+ T cells from PBMCs. Receptors were obtained from a man aged 18 to 30 in good health. Some clones in this sample may be carry-over from other donors' samples. Each CDR3 is given with its conserved first and last residue. D genes are given only for firm matches. Only part of the rows carry a size: once, few, many, or a class if the clone is expanded.

d_call: -; v_call: TRBV30; clone_size: -; j_call: TRBJ2-1; cdr3_nt: TGTGCCTGGAGAGGCGGGCGAGAGCAGTTCTTC; cdr3_aa: CAWRGGREQFF
d_call: TRBD1; v_call: TRBV9; clone_size: once; j_call: TRBJ2-5; cdr3_nt: TGTGCCAGCAGCGCGGGACAGTCGTTGCTGGGAGAGACCCAGTACTTC; cdr3_aa: CASSAGQSLLGETQYF
d_call: -; v_call: TRBV7-2; clone_size: -; j_call: TRBJ2-4; cdr3_nt: TGTGCCAGCAGCCTAGGGAACCTCAAAGTGGTTCAGTACTTC; cdr3_aa: CASSLGNLKVVQYF
d_call: -; v_call: TRBV6-1; clone_size: -; j_call: TRBJ2-1; cdr3_nt: TGTGCCAGCAGTGAAGAGGCGGGTCCCTTCTATGAGCAGTTCTTC; cdr3_aa: CASSEEAGPFYEQFF
d_call: TRBD1; v_call: TRBV27; clone_size: -; j_call: TRBJ2-7; cdr3_nt: TGTGCCAGCGCCGAATACAGGGGGGCTAGCGAGCAGTACTTC; cdr3_aa: CASAEYRGASEQYF
d_call: -; v_call: TRBV19; clone_size: -; j_call: TRBJ1-1; cdr3_nt: TGTGCCAGTAGTATAGAGGAAATGCAAAGAGTGGGGGGCACTGAAGCTTTCTTT; cdr3_aa: CASSIEEMQRVGGTEAFF
d_call: -; v_call: TRBV27; clone_size: -; j_call: TRBJ2-7; cdr3_nt: TGTGCCAGCAGTTTATCGCGGCAGTCAAGCCAGTACTACGAGCAGTACTTC; cdr3_aa: CASSLSRQSSQYYEQYF
d_call: TRBD2; v_call: TRBV6-1; clone_size: -; j_call: TRBJ2-1; cdr3_nt: TGTGCCAGCAGTGAGTTCAGCGGGAGGAACTACAATGAGCAGTTCTTC; cdr3_aa: CASSEFSGRNYNEQFF
d_call: TRBD1; v_call: TRBV2; clone_size: -; j_call: TRBJ1-1; cdr3_nt: TGTGCCAGCAGTGGGGGGACAGCTCCGCATACTATAATGAACACTGAAGCTTTCTTT; cdr3_aa: CASSGGTAPHTIMNTEAFF
d_call: -; v_call: TRBV19; clone_size: -; j_call: TRBJ1-5; cdr3_nt: TGTGCCAGTAGTAGCCCCACCGGGGGCTCGAGCAATCAGCCCCAGCATTTT; cdr3_aa: CASSSPTGGSSNQPQHF
d_call: TRBD1; v_call: TRBV7-6; clone_size: -; j_call: TRBJ2-5; cdr3_nt: TGTGCCAGCAGCTACCAGACAGGGGACGAGACCCAGTACTTC; cdr3_aa: CASSYQTGDETQYF
d_call: -; v_call: TRBV19; clone_size: -; j_call: TRBJ2-7; cdr3_nt: TGTGCCAGTAGTATAGATTCCCGATATCTACGTGAGCAGTACTTC; cdr3_aa: CASSIDSRYLREQYF
d_call: -; v_call: TRBV7-2; clone_size: -; j_call: TRBJ1-2; cdr3_nt: TGTGCCAGCAGCTTTCTAGCCCAGAGCGTCTATGGCTACACCTTC; cdr3_aa: CASSFLAQSVYGYTF
d_call: -; v_call: TRBV19; clone_size: -; j_call: TRBJ2-7; cdr3_nt: TGTGCCAGTAGCCTCGGGGCAGCCAACGAGCAGTACTTC; cdr3_aa: CASSLGAANEQYF
d_call: TRBD1; v_call: TRBV13; clone_size: -; j_call: TRBJ2-1; cdr3_nt: TGTGCCAGCAGCGCCGGGACAGGGGGCCCCTACAATGAGCAGTTCTTC; cdr3_aa: CASSAGTGGPYNEQFF
d_call: -; v_call: TRBV2; clone_size: few; j_call: TRBJ1-1; cdr3_nt: TGTGCCAGGGCCTGGGGGCCTGAAGCTTTCTTT; cdr3_aa: CARAWGPEAFF
d_call: -; v_call: TRBV7-8; clone_size: -; j_call: TRBJ2-1; cdr3_nt: TGTGCCAGCAGCTTAGAAGGGAATGAGCAGTTCTTC; cdr3_aa: CASSLEGNEQFF
d_call: -; v_call: TRBV6-5; clone_size: -; j_call: TRBJ2-2; cdr3_nt: TGTGCCAGCAGTTCCGGGCCGAACACCGGGGAGCTGTTTTTT; cdr3_aa: CASSSGPNTGELFF
d_call: TRBD2; v_call: TRBV28; clone_size: once; j_call: TRBJ2-7; cdr3_nt: TGTGCCAGCAGGCGTCCGGGACTAGCGGACTACGAGCAGTACTTC; cdr3_aa: CASRRPGLADYEQYF
d_call: TRBD1; v_call: TRBV27; clone_size: -; j_call: TRBJ2-3; cdr3_nt: TGTGCCAGCAGTTTATCGCGGACAGGGGGCGCTTCCACCCCCACAGATACGCAGTATTTT; cdr3_aa: CASSLSRTGGASTPTDTQYF
d_call: -; v_call: TRBV28; clone_size: -; j_call: TRBJ2-2; cdr3_nt: TGTGCCAGCAGTCCCTTAACGGGAGATGTCGGGGAGCTGTTTTTT; cdr3_aa: CASSPLTGDVGELFF
d_call: TRBD2; v_call: TRBV11-3; clone_size: -; j_call: TRBJ2-1; cdr3_nt: TGTGCCAGCAGCTTAAGGACTAGCGGGAGTAGGAATGAGCAGTTCTTC; cdr3_aa: CASSLRTSGSRNEQFF
d_call: TRBD1; v_call: TRBV7-9; clone_size: -; j_call: TRBJ2-1; cdr3_nt: TGTGCCAGCAGCGCAGGGGACAGGGAGGGACACAATGAGCAGTTCTTC; cdr3_aa: CASSAGDREGHNEQFF
d_call: -; v_call: TRBV7-6; clone_size: -; j_call: TRBJ2-2; cdr3_nt: TGTGCCAGCAGCTTAGGTCAGCTCACCGGGGAGCTGTTTTTT; cdr3_aa: CASSLGQLTGELFF
d_call: TRBD1; v_call: TRBV27; clone_size: -; j_call: TRBJ2-7; cdr3_nt: TGTGCCAGCAGTCCTCGACAGGGGGCGGCCTACGAGCAGTACTTC; cdr3_aa: CASSPRQGAAYEQYF
d_call: -; v_call: TRBV28; clone_size: once; j_call: TRBJ2-5; cdr3_nt: TGTGCCAGCAGTTGGCGGGGTGCCCAAGAGACCCAGTACTTC; cdr3_aa: CASSWRGAQETQYF
d_call: -; v_call: TRBV5-1; clone_size: -; j_call: TRBJ1-2; cdr3_nt: TGCGCCAGCACGGGGAACTATGGCTACACCTTC; cdr3_aa: CASTGNYGYTF
d_call: -; v_call: TRBV4-1; clone_size: -; j_call: TRBJ2-6; cdr3_nt: TGCGCCAGCAGCCTAGGAGAAAGGACAATATCCTCTGGGGCCAACGTCCTGACTTTC; cdr3_aa: CASSLGERTISSGANVLTF
d_call: -; v_call: TRBV7-9; clone_size: -; j_call: TRBJ2-5; cdr3_nt: TGTGCCAGCAGCTCCCTAGCGAGGGTGCGGGAGACCCAGTACTTC; cdr3_aa: CASSSLARVRETQYF
d_call: -; v_call: TRBV4-3; clone_size: -; j_call: TRBJ2-2; cdr3_nt: TGCGCCAGCAGCCACCTTTCGGGAGATAACACCGGGGAGCTGTTTTTT; cdr3_aa: CASSHLSGDNTGELFF
d_call: -; v_call: TRBV7-9; clone_size: -; j_call: TRBJ1-3; cdr3_nt: TGTGCCAGCAGCTTAGCGGATCCAGGGTCCGGAAACACCATATATTTT; cdr3_aa: CASSLADPGSGNTIYF
d_call: TRBD2; v_call: TRBV28; clone_size: -; j_call: TRBJ2-7; cdr3_nt: TGTGCCAGCAGTCCCAAAACCGGGACTAGCGGAAGATTTACCTACGAGCAGTACTTC; cdr3_aa: CASSPKTGTSGRFTYEQYF
d_call: TRBD1; v_call: TRBV10-2; clone_size: -; j_call: TRBJ2-7; cdr3_nt: TGCGCCAGCAGAGAGGCCGGGACAGGATCCTACGAGCAGTACTTC; cdr3_aa: CASREAGTGSYEQYF
d_call: TRBD2; v_call: TRBV5-1; clone_size: -; j_call: TRBJ2-3; cdr3_nt: TGCGCCAGCAGCTGGATCACCGGGACTAGCGGGAGAACCACAGATACGCAGTATTTT; cdr3_aa: CASSWITGTSGRTTDTQYF
d_call: TRBD1; v_call: TRBV27; clone_size: -; j_call: TRBJ2-7; cdr3_nt: TGTGCCAGCAGTTCCGAGGGACAGCCCACCTACGAGCAGTACTTC; cdr3_aa: CASSSEGQPTYEQYF
d_call: -; v_call: TRBV7-6; clone_size: -; j_call: TRBJ2-1; cdr3_nt: TGTGCCAGCAGCTTAATGATGGCTAGAACCTACAATGAGCAGTTCTTC; cdr3_aa: CASSLMMARTYNEQFF
d_call: -; v_call: TRBV15; clone_size: -; j_call: TRBJ1-5; cdr3_nt: TGTGCCACCAGCAGAGATCGGGGGTTTCATCAGCCCCAGCATTTT; cdr3_aa: CATSRDRGFHQPQHF
d_call: -; v_call: TRBV7-2; clone_size: -; j_call: TRBJ2-5; cdr3_nt: TGTGCCAGCAGCTTAGATGCGGAAGAGACCCAGTACTTC; cdr3_aa: CASSLDAEETQYF
d_call: -; v_call: TRBV19; clone_size: -; j_call: TRBJ2-3; cdr3_nt: TGTGCCAGTAGTATGGGGAGGATCACAGATACGCAGTATTTT; cdr3_aa: CASSMGRITDTQYF
d_call: TRBD1; v_call: TRBV7-9; clone_size: -; j_call: TRBJ1-3; cdr3_nt: TGTGCCAGCAGCACCGGACAGGCCGACTACATCTCTGGAAACACCATATATTTT; cdr3_aa: CASSTGQADYISGNTIYF
d_call: TRBD1; v_call: TRBV4-1; clone_size: -; j_call: TRBJ1-2; cdr3_nt: TGCGCCAGCAGCCCCGACAGGGGGACAGGGCGACTATCGGGTGGCTACACCTTC; cdr3_aa: CASSPDRGTGRLSGGYTF
d_call: -; v_call: TRBV25-1; clone_size: -; j_call: TRBJ2-1; cdr3_nt: TGTGCCAGCAGTGAATATAGGCAGTTCTTC; cdr3_aa: CASSEYRQFF
d_call: -; v_call: TRBV2; clone_size: -; j_call: TRBJ1-2; cdr3_nt: TGTGCCAGCAGTGACCGGGGGGAGAATGGCTACACCTTC; cdr3_aa: CASSDRGENGYTF
d_call: -; v_call: TRBV15; clone_size: -; j_call: TRBJ1-5; cdr3_nt: TGTGCCACCGCCCTCGGGTGGAGAAGCAATCAGCCCCAGCATTTT; cdr3_aa: CATALGWRSNQPQHF
d_call: TRBD1; v_call: TRBV7-9; clone_size: -; j_call: TRBJ2-1; cdr3_nt: TGTGCCAGCAGCTACTCCCGGGACAGGAGAGGCAATGAGCAGTTCTTC; cdr3_aa: CASSYSRDRRGNEQFF
d_call: -; v_call: TRBV5-6; clone_size: -; j_call: TRBJ2-7; cdr3_nt: TGTGCCAGCAGCTTCTTACGACAGGCAATCCGTGGGAACGAGCAGTACTTC; cdr3_aa: CASSFLRQAIRGNEQYF
d_call: TRBD2; v_call: TRBV19; clone_size: few; j_call: TRBJ2-5; cdr3_nt: TGTGCCACCCGGACTAGCGGGAGGCAAGAGACCCAGTACTTC; cdr3_aa: CATRTSGRQETQYF
d_call: -; v_call: TRBV27; clone_size: once; j_call: TRBJ2-7; cdr3_nt: TGTGCCAGCAGTTTATCGACAAGCGCCCTATACGAGCAGTACTTC; cdr3_aa: CASSLSTSALYEQYF
d_call: -; v_call: TRBV30; clone_size: -; j_call: TRBJ2-1; cdr3_nt: TGTGCCTGGAGTGTATTTAGGAATGAGCAGTTCTTC; cdr3_aa: CAWSVFRNEQFF
d_call: -; v_call: TRBV29-1; clone_size: -; j_call: TRBJ1-6; cdr3_nt: TGCAGCGTTGAGAGCAGGGGATTCGATAATTCACCCCTCCACTTT; cdr3_aa: CSVESRGFDNSPLHF
d_call: -; v_call: TRBV6-5; clone_size: -; j_call: TRBJ2-1; cdr3_nt: TGTGCCAGCAGCGGGGGGCGTGGACGAGAGCAGTTCTTC; cdr3_aa: CASSGGRGREQFF
d_call: -; v_call: TRBV5-1; clone_size: -; j_call: TRBJ2-3; cdr3_nt: TGCGCCAGCAGCTTGGATGTGAGTTTCACAGATACGCAGTATTTT; cdr3_aa: CASSLDVSFTDTQYF
d_call: -; v_call: TRBV30; clone_size: -; j_call: TRBJ2-1; cdr3_nt: TGTGCCTGGAGTGTAACGACTTTGGGGGACGATGAGCAGTTCTTC; cdr3_aa: CAWSVTTLGDDEQFF
d_call: -; v_call: TRBV7-9; clone_size: -; j_call: TRBJ2-7; cdr3_nt: TGTGCCAGCAGCGACATAACAGGGCAGGGAATCTACGAGCAGTACTTC; cdr3_aa: CASSDITGQGIYEQYF